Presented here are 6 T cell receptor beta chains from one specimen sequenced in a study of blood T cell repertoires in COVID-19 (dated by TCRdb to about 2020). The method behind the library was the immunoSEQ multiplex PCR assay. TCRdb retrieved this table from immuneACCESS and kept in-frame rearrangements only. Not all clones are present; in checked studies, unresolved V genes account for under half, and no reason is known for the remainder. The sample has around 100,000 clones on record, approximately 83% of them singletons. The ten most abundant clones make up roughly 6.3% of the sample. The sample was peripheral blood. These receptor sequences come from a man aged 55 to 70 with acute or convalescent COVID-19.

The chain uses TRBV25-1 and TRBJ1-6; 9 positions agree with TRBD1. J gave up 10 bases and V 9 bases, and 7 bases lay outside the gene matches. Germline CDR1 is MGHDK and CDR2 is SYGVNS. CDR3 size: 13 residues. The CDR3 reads CASAGQGRSPLHF. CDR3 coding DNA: TGTGCCAGTGCAGGACAGGGGCGGTCACCCCTCCACTTT.

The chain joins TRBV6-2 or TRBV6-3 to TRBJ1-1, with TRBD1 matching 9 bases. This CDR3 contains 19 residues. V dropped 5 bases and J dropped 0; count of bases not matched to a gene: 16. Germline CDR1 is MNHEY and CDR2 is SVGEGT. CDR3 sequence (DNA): TGTGCCAGCAGTCGGCCGAACAGGGGGCAATTAATTATGAACACTGAAGCTTTCTTT. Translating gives CASSRPNRGQLIMNTEAFF.

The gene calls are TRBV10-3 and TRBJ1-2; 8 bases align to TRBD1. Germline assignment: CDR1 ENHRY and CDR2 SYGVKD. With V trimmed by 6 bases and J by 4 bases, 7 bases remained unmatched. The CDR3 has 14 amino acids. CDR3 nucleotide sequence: TGTGCCATCAGAAATGGGACAGGCCCCTATGGCTACACCTTC. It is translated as CAIRNGTGPYGYTF.

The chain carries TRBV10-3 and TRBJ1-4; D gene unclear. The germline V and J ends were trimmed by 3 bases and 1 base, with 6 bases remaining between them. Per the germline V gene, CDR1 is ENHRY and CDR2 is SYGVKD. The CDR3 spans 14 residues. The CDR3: CAISERGTNEKLFF. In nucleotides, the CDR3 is TGTGCCATCAGTGAACGGGGAACTAATGAAAAACTGTTTTTT.

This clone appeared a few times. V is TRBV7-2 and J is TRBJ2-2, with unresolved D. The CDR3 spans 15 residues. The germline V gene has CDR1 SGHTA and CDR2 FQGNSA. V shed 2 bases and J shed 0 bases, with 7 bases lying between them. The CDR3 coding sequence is TGTGCCAGCAGCTTAAAGCCCGCGAACACCGGGGAGCTGTTTTTT. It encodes CASSLKPANTGELFF.

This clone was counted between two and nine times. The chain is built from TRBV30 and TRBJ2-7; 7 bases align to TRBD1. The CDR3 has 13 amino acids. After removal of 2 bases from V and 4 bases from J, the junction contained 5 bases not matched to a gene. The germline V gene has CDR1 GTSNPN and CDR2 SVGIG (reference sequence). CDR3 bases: TGTGCCTGGAGTCCGGGACAGAATTACGAGCAGTACTTC. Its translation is CAWSPGQNYEQYF.